Listed below are T cell receptor beta chains from one sample, sequenced in a study of CD8+ T cells in alopecia areata. Method: immunoSEQ multiplex PCR; TCRdb's copy keeps in-frame clones and lacks some. This table holds about 110,000 clones, roughly 59% found once. The sequenced sample consisted of CD8+ T cells sorted from blood. These receptors originate from a human donor in good health. Each CDR3 is given with its conserved first and last residue. Fields, in order: J gene, V gene, D gene, clone size, CDR3 protein, CDR3 DNA. D genes are given only for firm matches. Where a row states a size, it is once, few, many or the class of an expanded clone; other rows omit it.

J gene: TRBJ2-2
V gene: TRBV2
D gene: -
clone size: -
CDR3 protein: CASSVPRTVAGELFF
CDR3 DNA: TGTGCCAGCAGTGTCCCAAGGACAGTGGCCGGGGAGCTGTTTTTT

J gene: TRBJ2-1
V gene: TRBV20-1
D gene: -
clone size: -
CDR3 protein: CRREVGEQFF
CDR3 DNA: TGCAGAAGGGAGGTCGGTGAGCAGTTCTTC

J gene: TRBJ2-7
V gene: TRBV15
D gene: -
clone size: few
CDR3 protein: CATSRAGTNYEQYF
CDR3 DNA: TGTGCCACCAGCCGTGCAGGGACGAACTACGAGCAGTACTTC

J gene: TRBJ2-4
V gene: TRBV5-6
D gene: -
clone size: -
CDR3 protein: CASSFGEGGNIQYF
CDR3 DNA: TGTGCCAGCAGCTTCGGAGAGGGTGGGAACATTCAGTACTTC

J gene: TRBJ2-5
V gene: TRBV7-8
D gene: -
clone size: few
CDR3 protein: CASSLGAGQYF
CDR3 DNA: TGTGCCAGCAGCTTAGGCGCGGGCCAGTACTTC

J gene: TRBJ1-1
V gene: TRBV7-9
D gene: -
clone size: once
CDR3 protein: CASSLVTGLGAWKNTEAFF
CDR3 DNA: TGTGCCAGCAGCTTGGTAACAGGGTTGGGAGCCTGGAAGAACACTGAAGCTTTCTTT

J gene: TRBJ2-2
V gene: TRBV5-6
D gene: -
clone size: -
CDR3 protein: CASSLTDKTGELFF
CDR3 DNA: TGTGCCAGCAGCTTGACGGATAAGACCGGGGAGCTGTTTTTT

J gene: TRBJ2-5
V gene: TRBV7-9
D gene: TRBD1
clone size: -
CDR3 protein: CASSSPTGDRAIQYF
CDR3 DNA: TGTGCCAGCAGCTCGCCGACCGGGGACAGAGCGATCCAGTACTTC

J gene: TRBJ1-1
V gene: TRBV25-1
D gene: -
clone size: -
CDR3 protein: CASSDSSGDTEAFF
CDR3 DNA: TGTGCCAGCAGTGATTCGTCAGGGGACACTGAAGCTTTCTTT

J gene: TRBJ1-1
V gene: TRBV9
D gene: -
clone size: -
CDR3 protein: CASSVEAGINAEAFF
CDR3 DNA: TGTGCCAGCAGCGTAGAGGCAGGGATTAACGCTGAAGCTTTCTTT

J gene: TRBJ2-7
V gene: TRBV29-1
D gene: -
clone size: few
CDR3 protein: CSVEEMEGDKYEQYF
CDR3 DNA: TGCAGCGTTGAAGAAATGGAGGGTGACAAATACGAGCAGTACTTC

J gene: TRBJ2-5
V gene: TRBV4-1
D gene: -
clone size: -
CDR3 protein: CASSQQGTTKTQYF
CDR3 DNA: TGCGCCAGCAGCCAACAGGGGACTACGAAGACCCAGTACTTC

J gene: TRBJ2-2
V gene: TRBV4-2
D gene: TRBD2
clone size: -
CDR3 protein: CASSLDPSGGAGELFF
CDR3 DNA: TGTGCCAGCAGCCTCGACCCTAGCGGGGGGGCCGGGGAGCTGTTTTTT

J gene: TRBJ1-2
V gene: TRBV5-1
D gene: TRBD1
clone size: -
CDR3 protein: CASRGTGGMTDGYTF
CDR3 DNA: TGCGCCAGCAGAGGGACAGGGGGCATGACGGATGGCTACACCTTC

J gene: TRBJ1-1
V gene: TRBV5-5
D gene: TRBD1
clone size: many
CDR3 protein: CASSFTGEEAFF
CDR3 DNA: TGTGCCAGCAGCTTCACAGGGGAGGAAGCTTTCTTT

J gene: TRBJ2-7
V gene: TRBV9
D gene: -
clone size: -
CDR3 protein: CASSPTPAGGYEQYF
CDR3 DNA: TGTGCCAGCAGTCCCACCCCCGCCGGCGGCTACGAGCAGTACTTC

J gene: TRBJ1-2
V gene: TRBV7-9
D gene: -
clone size: -
CDR3 protein: CASRSTQWGERYGYTF
CDR3 DNA: TGTGCCAGCAGGTCGACCCAATGGGGTGAGCGGTATGGCTACACCTTC

J gene: TRBJ2-1
V gene: TRBV28
D gene: TRBD2
clone size: -
CDR3 protein: CASSPSGGPNNEQFF
CDR3 DNA: TGTGCCAGCAGTCCTAGCGGGGGGCCCAACAATGAGCAGTTCTTC

J gene: TRBJ1-1
V gene: TRBV19
D gene: -
clone size: -
CDR3 protein: CARQGPGFFGTEAFF
CDR3 DNA: TGTGCCAGACAAGGGCCCGGGTTCTTCGGCACTGAAGCTTTCTTT

J gene: TRBJ2-1
V gene: TRBV19
D gene: -
clone size: -
CDR3 protein: CASSPTGTYNEQFF
CDR3 DNA: TGTGCCAGTAGTCCAACCGGGACCTACAATGAGCAGTTCTTC

J gene: TRBJ1-1
V gene: TRBV14
D gene: -
clone size: few
CDR3 protein: CASSVGHRFMNTEAFF
CDR3 DNA: TGTGCCAGCAGCGTGGGACACCGGTTCATGAACACTGAAGCTTTCTTT

J gene: TRBJ2-3
V gene: TRBV5-6
D gene: TRBD1
clone size: few
CDR3 protein: CASSVGTGGRYTDTQYF
CDR3 DNA: TGTGCCAGCAGCGTCGGGACAGGGGGCCGGTACACAGATACGCAGTATTTT

J gene: TRBJ2-7
V gene: TRBV28
D gene: -
clone size: -
CDR3 protein: CASREAGPQYEQYF
CDR3 DNA: TGTGCCAGCAGGGAAGCGGGTCCGCAATACGAGCAGTACTTC

J gene: TRBJ2-3
V gene: TRBV27
D gene: TRBD1
clone size: -
CDR3 protein: CATSRQGGTPTDTQYF
CDR3 DNA: TGTGCCACCTCACGACAGGGGGGGACCCCCACAGATACGCAGTATTTT

J gene: TRBJ1-1
V gene: TRBV5-1
D gene: -
clone size: -
CDR3 protein: CASSLSGGDTEAFF
CDR3 DNA: TGCGCCAGCAGCCTTAGCGGAGGAGACACTGAAGCTTTCTTT

J gene: TRBJ2-5
V gene: TRBV25-1
D gene: -
clone size: -
CDR3 protein: CASSGRALGQQETQYF
CDR3 DNA: TGTGCCAGCAGTGGAAGAGCCTTAGGCCAACAAGAGACCCAGTACTTC

J gene: TRBJ2-3
V gene: TRBV10-3
D gene: -
clone size: -
CDR3 protein: CAISDPSDTQYF
CDR3 DNA: TGTGCCATCAGTGATCCTTCAGATACGCAGTATTTT

J gene: TRBJ2-7
V gene: TRBV4-2
D gene: -
clone size: -
CDR3 protein: CASSHGGPRYEQYF
CDR3 DNA: TGTGCCAGCAGCCATGGGGGGCCGAGGTACGAGCAGTACTTC

J gene: TRBJ1-4
V gene: TRBV30
D gene: -
clone size: -
CDR3 protein: CAWSVGNEKLFF
CDR3 DNA: TGTGCCTGGAGTGTCGGGAATGAAAAACTGTTTTTT

J gene: TRBJ1-3
V gene: TRBV30
D gene: -
clone size: few
CDR3 protein: CAWSASRFYSGNTIYF
CDR3 DNA: TGTGCCTGGAGTGCGAGCAGATTTTACTCTGGAAACACCATATATTTT